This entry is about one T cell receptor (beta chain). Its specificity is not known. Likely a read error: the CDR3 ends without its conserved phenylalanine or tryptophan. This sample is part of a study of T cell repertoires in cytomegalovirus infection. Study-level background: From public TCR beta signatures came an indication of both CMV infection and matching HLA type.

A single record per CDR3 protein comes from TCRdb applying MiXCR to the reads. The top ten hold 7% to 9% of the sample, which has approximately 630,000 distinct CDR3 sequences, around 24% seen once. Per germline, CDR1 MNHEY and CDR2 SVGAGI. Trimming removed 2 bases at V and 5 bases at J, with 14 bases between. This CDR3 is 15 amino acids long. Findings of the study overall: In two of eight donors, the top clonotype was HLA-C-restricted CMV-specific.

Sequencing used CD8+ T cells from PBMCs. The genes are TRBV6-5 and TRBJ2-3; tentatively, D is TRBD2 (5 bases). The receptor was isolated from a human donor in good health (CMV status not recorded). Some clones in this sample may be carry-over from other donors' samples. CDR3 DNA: TGTGCCAGCAGTTACGAGGTTGGCGGAGGAGATACGCAGTATTCT. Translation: CASSYEVGGGDTQYS.